This paragraph covers one TCR beta chain sequence. Additional DNA sequences in this sample encode the identical CDR3. The sample comes from a study of Ad26.COV2.S vaccination and SARS-CoV-2 variants. Germline loops: CDR1 SGDLS, CDR2 YYNGEE. The V end was cut by 2 bases, the J end by 3 bases, with 2 bases between. CDR3 length: 12 amino acids. The treatment was: about 20 received Ad26.COV2.S at low or high dose, single or two shots; a few received placebo; per-sample allocation not given. Samples came from day 63 after the first vaccine or placebo injection. This vaccine is an Ad26 vector that expresses the Wuhan-strain SARS-CoV-2 spike. Using immunoSEQ multiplex PCR, the repertoire was profiled, and TCRdb retains in-frame clones only, with some absent. The sample yields roughly 400,000 clones, approximately 90% seen once.

The receptor's source is a person between 18 and 65 years old who received the Ad26.COV2.S COVID-19 vaccine or a placebo. The chain combines TRBV9 with TRBJ2-2; D ambiguous. The sample consisted of peripheral blood, taken in a trial of Ad26.COV2.S vaccine versus placebo. This CDR3 is CASSVDTGELFF. DNA of the CDR3: TGTGCCAGCAGCGTTGACACCGGGGAGCTGTTTTTT.